Following are 18 T cell receptor beta chains from one sample sequenced in a study of OX40 agonist ivuxolimab in advanced cancers. Method: immunoSEQ multiplex PCR; TCRdb's copy keeps in-frame clones and lacks some. The sample lists tens of thousands of clones, nearly 90% occurring once. This specimen consisted of CD4+ or CD8+ T cells sorted from blood, obtained in a trial of the OX40 agonist ivuxolimab. The receptors stem from an adult with an advanced solid tumor such as melanoma, head and neck, liver or kidney cancer.

This clone was seen a few times. Other nucleotide sequences in the sample specify the same CDR3. The chain uses TRBV7-2 and TRBJ2-3; D is uncertain. The germline V gene has CDR1 SGHTA and CDR2 FQGNSA. The V end was cut by 5 bases, the J end by 2 bases, with 5 bases between. The CDR3 spans 12 residues. The chain's CDR3 is CASSLYTDTQYF. CDR3 bases: TGTGCCAGCAGCCTATACACAGATACGCAGTATTTT.

The chain employs TRBV7-9 and TRBJ2-1; the D call may be TRBD1 or TRBD2 (5 bases each). This CDR3 comprises 15 residues. Trimming took 5 bases from V and 4 from J, leaving 15 bases between them. Germline values: CDR1 SEHNR, CDR2 FQNEAQ (reference sequence). The CDR3 DNA sequence: TGTGCCAGCAGCCCCGGGACGGAGATATACAATGAGCAGTTCTTC. Encoded protein: CASSPGTEIYNEQFF.

A single count supports this clone. V gene TRBV9 combines with J gene TRBJ2-1; 8 nucleotides agree with TRBD1. The CDR3 has 14 residues. Germline CDR1 SGDLS, CDR2 YYNGEE. V lost 4 bases and J lost 8; bases outside the gene matches: 8. The CDR3: CASSQGDRPDEQFF. The CDR3 DNA follows: TGTGCCAGCAGCCAGGGGGACAGGCCCGATGAGCAGTTCTTC. The variable domain in full, with the rest retrieved from reference TRBV9 and TRBJ2-1, is DSGVTQTPKHLITATGQRVTLRCSPRSGDLSVYWYQQSLDQGLQFLIQYYNGEERAKGNILERFSAQQFPDLHSELNLSSLELGDSALYFCASSQGDRPDEQFFGPGTRLTVL.

This clone has a handful of counts. The chain is built from TRBV19 and TRBJ2-3; D is unclear. Germline assignment: CDR1 LNHDA and CDR2 SQIVND (reference sequence). Trimming cost V 10 bases and J 0 bases, with 8 bases left between them. This CDR3 has 12 residues. Written as DNA, the CDR3 is TGTGCCACTCGAAAAAGCACAGATACGCAGTATTTT. It translates to CATRKSTDTQYF.

The chain combines TRBV2 with TRBJ2-6; D is unclear. Germline V gene sequence: CDR1 SNHLY, CDR2 FYNNEI. The CDR3 has 15 residues. Trimming took off 2 bases at V and 0 bases at J, with 5 bases between the two ends. This CDR3 is CASSERYSGANVLTF. CDR3 bases: TGTGCCAGCAGTGAAAGATACTCTGGGGCCAACGTCCTGACTTTC.

In this sample, this clone turned up once. This CDR3 is CASSRWTSGSTDTQYF. As DNA, the CDR3 is TGTGCCAGCTCACGTTGGACTAGCGGGAGCACAGATACGCAGTATTTT. This chain joins TRBV18 and TRBJ2-3, with 11 bases matching TRBD2. Germline CDR1 KGHSH, CDR2 LQKENI. The CDR3 spans 16 residues. V gave up 4 bases and J gave up 0 bases; unmatched junction bases: 3.

This chain joins TRBV5-6 and TRBJ1-2, with a possible D match to TRBD1 (5 bases). The CDR3 spans 12 residues. The ends were cut back, 4 bases at V and 5 bases at J, with 9 bases in the middle. CDR1 and CDR2 (germline): SGHDT, YYEEEE. The CDR3, as DNA: TGTGCCAGCAGCGGGGCCCCATATGGCTACACCTTC. This sequence encodes CASSGAPYGYTF.

The chain employs TRBV6-6 and TRBJ2-7, with TRBD1 matching over 7 bases. Germline V gene sequence: CDR1 MNHNY, CDR2 SVGAGI (reference sequence). This CDR3 spans 13 amino acids. With V trimmed by 7 bases and J by 9 bases, 12 bases remained unmatched. This chain's CDR3 is CASTTGLTGRQYF. The CDR3 nucleotides are TGTGCCAGCACGACAGGGTTAACGGGCCGGCAGTACTTC.

Here the CDR3 reads CASTDRTAGEQFF. The CDR3 DNA is TGTGCCAGCACAGATAGAACCGCAGGTGAGCAGTTCTTC. This chain links TRBV2 with TRBJ2-1, with unresolved D. CDR3 length equals 13 residues. V was pared by 7 bases and J by 9 bases, with 16 bases between. Germline-derived CDR1 and CDR2 are SNHLY and FYNNEI.

V and J are TRBV10-3 and TRBJ2-3; D is possibly TRBD2 (5 bases). This CDR3 has 17 residues. The germline V gene has CDR1 ENHRY and CDR2 SYGVKD. Deletions cut 0 bases from V and 5 bases from J, with 18 bases between. CDR3 amino acids: CAISESSLLVSGDTQYF. The CDR3 DNA reads TGTGCCATCAGTGAGTCGAGTCTTCTAGTGAGCGGAGATACGCAGTATTTT.

The CDR3 sequence: CASSIKWGYEQYF. The DNA of the CDR3 is TGTGCCAGCAGTATCAAGTGGGGGTACGAGCAGTACTTC. The chain employs TRBV28 and TRBJ2-7, with D tentatively TRBD1 or TRBD2 (5 bases each). V lost 5 bases to trimming and J lost 4 bases, with 12 bases between them. This CDR3 region has 13 residues. CDR1 and CDR2 (germline): MDHEN, SYDVKM. Combining the CDR3 with reference TRBV28 and TRBJ2-7 gives the whole variable domain DVKVTQSSRYLVKRTGEKVFLECVQDMDHENMFWYRQDPGLGLRLIYFSYDVKMKEKGDIPEGYSVSREKKERFSLILESASTNQTSMYLCASSIKWGYEQYFGPGTRLTVT.

V usage is TRBV10-1 and J usage is TRBJ2-1; 12 nucleotides match TRBD2. Germline CDR1 is WNHNN and CDR2 is SYGVQD (reference sequence). The trim removed 4 bases at V and 7 bases at J, leaving 5 bases unmatched. The CDR3 totals 15 residues. CDR3 sequence reads: CASSGGLAGRNEQFF. CDR3 bases: TGCGCCAGCAGTGGGGGACTAGCGGGCCGTAATGAGCAGTTCTTC.

The chain couples TRBV6-5 to TRBJ1-5; D call uncertain. There are 14 residues in the CDR3. Germline V lookup: CDR1 MNHEY, CDR2 SVGAGI. V shed 5 bases and J shed 7 bases, with 15 bases lying between them. For the CDR3, the DNA is TGTGCCAGCAGTAGGCCAGAGCAGAGGCAGCCCCAGCATTTT. This codes for CASSRPEQRQPQHF.

Here the CDR3 reads CASNFMNRDEGRETQYF. In nucleotides, the CDR3 is TGTGCCAGCAACTTCATGAACCGGGACGAGGGGCGAGAGACCCAGTACTTC. The chain employs TRBV2 and TRBJ2-5; the D call may be TRBD1 or TRBD2 (5 bases each). This CDR3 has 17 residues. Germline-derived CDR1 and CDR2 are SNHLY and FYNNEI. V was trimmed by 7 bases and J by 4 bases, leaving 25 bases between them.

The rearrangement joins TRBV5-6 to TRBJ2-5; D ambiguous. Trimming removed 2 bases at V and 1 base at J, with 0 bases between. The CDR3 consists of 11 residues. Germline V gene sequence: CDR1 SGHDT, CDR2 YYEEEE. CDR3 in DNA: TGTGCCAGCAGCTTCCAAGAGACCCAGTACTTC. This encodes CASSFQETQYF.

The chain recombines TRBV6-1 with TRBJ2-6, with 7 bases lining up with TRBD1. Trimming cost V 1 base and J 3 bases; bases outside gene matches: 0. The length of the CDR3 is 15 residues. The germline V gene has CDR1 MNHNS and CDR2 SASEGT. The CDR3 loop reads CASSEGQGGANVLTF. For the CDR3, the DNA is TGTGCCAGCAGTGAAGGACAGGGTGGGGCCAACGTCCTGACTTTC.

The chain has TRBV7-7 and TRBJ2-7, with D possibly TRBD1 on 6 matching bases. The CDR3 runs 13 residues. Germline V gene lookup returns CDR1 SSHAT and CDR2 FNYEAQ (reference sequence). With 5 bases removed from V and 5 bases from J, the gap between germline ends came to 13 bases. The CDR3 region is CASSQDSGNEQYF. In nucleotides, the CDR3 is TGTGCCAGCAGCCAGGACAGTGGTAACGAGCAGTACTTC.

The chain joins TRBV11-2 to TRBJ2-6; no firm D call. From germline, CDR1 is SGHAT and CDR2 FQNNGV. CDR3 length: 18 residues. Trimming took 7 bases from V and 1 from J, leaving 20 bases between them. The CDR3 sequence: CASTPQTPSQSGANVLTF. In nucleotides, the CDR3 is TGTGCCAGCACCCCCCAGACACCATCTCAGTCTGGGGCCAACGTCCTGACTTTC.